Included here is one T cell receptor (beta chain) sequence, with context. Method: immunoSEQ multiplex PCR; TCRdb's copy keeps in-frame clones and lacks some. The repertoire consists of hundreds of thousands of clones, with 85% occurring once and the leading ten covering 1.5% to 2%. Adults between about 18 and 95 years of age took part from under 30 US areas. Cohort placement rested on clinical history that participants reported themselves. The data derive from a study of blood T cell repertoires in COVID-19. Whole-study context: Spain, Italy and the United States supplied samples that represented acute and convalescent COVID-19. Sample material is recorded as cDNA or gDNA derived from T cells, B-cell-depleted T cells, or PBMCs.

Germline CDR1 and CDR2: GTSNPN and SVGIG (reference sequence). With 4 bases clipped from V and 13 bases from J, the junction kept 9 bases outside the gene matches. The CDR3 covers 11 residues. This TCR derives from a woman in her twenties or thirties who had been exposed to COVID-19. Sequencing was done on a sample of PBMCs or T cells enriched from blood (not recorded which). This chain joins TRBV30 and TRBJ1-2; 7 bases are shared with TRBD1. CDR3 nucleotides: TGTGCCTGGATAAGACAGGGTCTCTCCACCTTC. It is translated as CAWIRQGLSTF.